The entry below describes one T cell receptor (beta chain). This clonotype has a handful of counts. Its specific antigen is unknown. Per-nucleotide qualities are absent, and no much larger clonotype sits a single base away. From a lookup of the germline V gene, CDR1 and CDR2 are SGHRS and YFSETQ. V drops 4 bases and J drops 5 bases, leaving 9 bases in between. The CDR3, cysteine through phenylalanine, is 12 amino acids long. Only the CDR3 DNA is retained, 36 bases long and in frame from the first base. These data come from a study of regulatory T cells in long-lasting Graves disease (dated by TCRdb to 2020 to 2023). With regard to the full study: To count as having persistent Graves' disease, a patient had to have received antithyroid drug treatment for over 5 years with TSH receptor autoantibodies remaining persistently positive. Peripheral blood TCR sequencing and RNA sequencing compared persistent Graves' disease patients with newly diagnosed Graves' disease patients. The study was conducted in China and was registered as a clinical trial. A total of about 33 samples underwent TCR sequencing, from 13 patients with persistent Graves' disease and 20 patients with newly diagnosed Graves' disease. On average, persistent Graves' disease patients in the clinical cohort had been on antithyroid drugs for about 10.3 years. The full study reports these points: Persistent Graves' disease patients showed lower TCR Shannon entropy and fewer highly expanded clones than newly diagnosed patients, suggesting clonal expansion. Persistent patients shared more public clonotypes among themselves (around 2,800) than newly diagnosed patients did (over 950). Only the TCR beta chain was sequenced and analyzed. TRBV28, TRBJ1-2 and TRBJ2-5 were preferentially used in persistent disease, while TRBV20-1 and TRBJ2-1 were favored in newly diagnosed disease. The authors acknowledged the small sample size as a limitation that may reduce accuracy. Peripheral blood alone was examined, since thyroid tissue, which constituted the primary lesion, could not be accessed.

Library generation was performed with multiplex PCR. Instrument on record: Illumina HiSeq 4000. iRepertoire HTBI primers and Arm-PCR amplification of CDR3 regions were used to construct TCR beta libraries. Before sequencing, the PCR products went through gel purification. On the authors' methods: A total of around 66 TRBV and more than twelve TRBJ segments were identified across samples and were used for gene usage analysis of CDR3 amino acid clonotypes. COPE and FqMerger were used to merge the filtered high-quality paired reads into contigs. BLAST was used to align contigs to IMGT TRBV, TRBD and TRBJ reference genes, with CDR3 defined following IMGT. Highly expanded clones were defined as clonotypes with a frequency above 0.1%. Shannon entropy served as the measure of repertoire diversity, while the Gini coefficient captured V-J evenness. A clonotype found in more than one individual was treated as public. TCRdb reran the public reads through fastp at Q25 and MiXCR, keeping productive beta chains. Identical CDR3 protein sequences are pooled into one entry, listed with their most common genes and DNA. These V and J calls originate from TCRdb's pipeline instead of the authors' own analysis. The sample records a few hundred thousand distinct CDR3 sequences, about a quarter of which are singletons. In total, the top ten clones hold 26% of the sample.

According to the study, the label for this sample's time point signals: persistent/refractory GD, antithyroid drugs over 5 years with positive TRAb. For both TCR sequencing and RNA sequencing, RNA was extracted from PBMCs in TRIzol. The diagnosis of Graves' disease was made according to American Thyroid Association guidelines. Patients were recruited from an endocrinology department in Xi'an, China. Each patient gave 7 to 9.5 milliliters of peripheral blood, collected in an EDTA anticoagulant tube. PBMCs were isolated by Ficoll Paque Plus density gradient separation without further T cell sorting. RNA quality was checked with an Agilent 2100 Bioanalyzer and agarose gel, and concentration with a NanoDrop 2000.

Sequencing used peripheral blood mononuclear cells (PBMCs), obtained when the disease was refractory, from a patient treated with antithyroid drugs. Here the chain combines TRBV5-1 and TRBJ2-5; no D segment can be confidently identified. This TCR was recovered from a female donor with Graves disease. DNA sequence: TGCGCCAGCAGCCACCCACCGGAGACCCAGTACTTC. Its translation reads: CASSHPPETQYF.